A single sample is the source of the 27 T cell receptor beta chains below, sequenced in a study of cytomegalovirus exposure and HLA in healthy donors (TCRdb year 2017). The library was generated by the immunoSEQ multiplex PCR assay. A mixture of 60 forward primers for TCR Vbeta segments and 13 reverse primers for TCR Jbeta segments was used in the multiplex PCR. TCRdb obtained this table from immuneACCESS and retained in-frame rearrangements with V and J assigned. These tables miss some clones; where compared with another copy, unresolved V genes account for less than half of the shortfall, and the remainder is unexplained. In this sample the table shows more than 150,000 clones, 60% to 85% of which occur a single time. The ten largest make up 2.5% to 4% of the sample. Sequences were obtained from PBMCs. These receptors all stem from a woman between 45 and 65 years old in good health and CMV-seropositive.

The sample holds one count of this clone. The V call is TRBV5-1, the J call TRBJ2-7; TRBD1 is a possible D gene (5 bases). CDR3 length: 13 amino acids. Trimming shortened V by 0 bases and J by 2 bases, and 6 bases separated the two germline ends. Germline V gives CDR1 SGHRS, CDR2 YFSETQ. The DNA of the CDR3 is TGCGCCAGCAGCTTGGGGACAACCTACGAGCAGTACTTC. This translates into CASSLGTTYEQYF.

The chain employs TRBV7-2 and TRBJ1-1; TRBD1 matches at 7 bases. CDR3 length: 14 amino acids. Germline V gene data show CDR1 as SGHTA and CDR2 as FQGNSA. V dropped 6 bases and J dropped 0; count of bases not matched to a gene: 4. CDR3 loop: CASSNRGLNTEAFF. The CDR3 coding sequence is TGTGCCAGCAGTAACAGGGGCTTGAACACTGAAGCTTTCTTT.

This chain uses TRBV4-3 with TRBJ1-4; D unresolved. The V gene lost 1 base and the J gene lost 2 bases, with 8 bases spanning the gap. The CDR3 extends over 15 amino acids. CDR1 is LGHNA, CDR2 YSLEER, per germline. The CDR3 nucleotides are TGCGCCAGCAGCCAAGGCGGATTGACTAATGAAAAACTGTTTTTT. This encodes CASSQGGLTNEKLFF.

V is TRBV28 and J is TRBJ2-7; 7 bases are shared with TRBD1. With V trimmed by 5 bases and J by 1 base, 8 bases remained unmatched. CDR3 size: 15 residues. The germline V gene encodes CDR1 MDHEN and CDR2 SYDVKM. CDR3 sequence: CASSPHDRESYEQYF. DNA for the CDR3: TGTGCCAGCAGTCCCCACGACAGGGAATCCTACGAGCAGTACTTC.

This chain's CDR3 is CASSYGDRWGDTEAFF. The CDR3 DNA is TGTGCCAGCAGTTACGGCGACAGATGGGGCGACACTGAAGCTTTCTTT. J is TRBJ1-1 and V is TRBV6-5, with D possibly matching TRBD1 (5 bases). CDR3 length: 16 residues. Trimming removed 2 bases from V and 3 bases from J, with 16 bases in between. Germline assignment: CDR1 MNHEY and CDR2 SVGAGI.

This clone came up a few times. Written as DNA, the CDR3 is TGCGCCAGCAGCTTGGAAGGGGAGCCCCAGCATTTT. It codes for CASSLEGEPQHF. The V gene is TRBV5-1, the J gene TRBJ1-5; D may be TRBD1 (5 bases). The CDR3 has 12 amino acids. The germline gives CDR1 SGHRS, CDR2 YFSETQ. V lost 0 bases and J 8 bases, leaving 6 bases between the germline ends.

The J gene is TRBJ2-2, the V gene TRBV30, with D possibly TRBD1 on 5 matching bases. The CDR3 is 12 residues long. CDR1 and CDR2 from the germline V gene are GTSNPN and SVGIG (reference sequence). The CDR3 reads CLCRVDTGELFF. CDR3 DNA sequence: TGTTTGTGCAGGGTGGACACCGGGGAGCTGTTTTTT.

The chain carries TRBV7-2 and TRBJ1-4; 10 nucleotides align to TRBD1. Germline CDR1 reads SGHTA; CDR2 reads FQGNSA. The V gene end was trimmed by 1 base and the J gene end by 7 bases; junction bases not matched to a gene: 6. CDR3 length equals 16 residues. The CDR3 spells CASSLGPGTGVEKLFF. CDR3 DNA sequence: TGTGCCAGCAGCTTAGGGCCCGGGACAGGGGTTGAAAAACTGTTTTTT.

The chain links TRBV19 to TRBJ2-1; 9 nucleotides agree with TRBD2. Germline trimming cut 1 base from V and 5 bases from J; bases unmatched to any gene: 15. The CDR3 is made up of 19 amino acids. Germline CDR1 LNHDA, CDR2 SQIVND (reference sequence). For the CDR3, the DNA is TGTGCCAGTAGTATAGGGCTAGCGGGATTGAGGGGGATCAACAATGAGCAGTTCTTC. This codes for CASSIGLAGLRGINNEQFF.

The chain couples TRBV29-1 to TRBJ2-3, with 7 bases aligning to TRBD2. The germline gives CDR1 SQVTM, CDR2 ANQGSEA. This CDR3 has 14 amino acids. V lost 7 bases to trimming and J lost 4 bases; unmatched junction nucleotides: 11. CDR3 protein: CSAEGGTGADTQYF. The CDR3, as DNA: TGCAGCGCCGAGGGAGGGACTGGCGCAGATACGCAGTATTTT.

This sequence joins TRBV5-5 and TRBJ1-1; D is unresolved. The germline V gene has CDR1 SGHKS and CDR2 YYEKEE (reference sequence). The length of the CDR3 is 13 residues. V shed 2 bases and J shed 3 bases, with 8 bases lying between them. The DNA for the CDR3 is TGTGCCAGCAGCTTTGCACAAGACACTGAAGCTTTCTTT. As protein: CASSFAQDTEAFF.

The V and J genes are TRBV11-3 and TRBJ1-2; 7 bases agree with TRBD1. Trimming removed 3 bases from V and 1 base from J; junction bases left unmatched: 2. The CDR3 covers 14 residues. Germline V CDR1 and CDR2: SGHNT, YENEEA. CDR3 DNA sequence: TGTGCCAGCAGCTTTCGACAGGGTAACTATGGCTACACCTTC. Amino acid sequence: CASSFRQGNYGYTF. Using reference TRBV11-3 and TRBJ1-2 for the parts outside the CDR3, the full variable domain is EAGVVQSPRYKIIEKKQPVAFWCNPISGHNTLYWYLQNLGQGPELLIRYENEEAVDDSQLPKDRFSAERLKGVDSTLKIQPAELGDSAVYLCASSFRQGNYGYTFGSGTRLTVV.

V gene TRBV7-2 combines with J gene TRBJ1-1; D unresolved. The germline V gene has CDR1 SGHTA and CDR2 FQGNSA. V was cut by 5 bases and J by 10 bases, with 11 bases left in between. This CDR3 is 11 amino acids long. DNA of the CDR3: TGTGCCAGCAGCCCGGTCCGGGGAGCTTTCTTT. This gives the protein CASSPVRGAFF.

The chain is built from TRBV18 and TRBJ1-1; D is ambiguous. Germline loops: CDR1 KGHSH, CDR2 LQKENI. Trimming removed 6 bases from V and 6 bases from J, with 17 bases in between. The CDR3 loop spans 14 amino acids. CDR3 sequence: CASSISGEVAEAFF. The DNA of the CDR3 is TGTGCCAGCTCCATCTCCGGGGAGGTAGCTGAAGCTTTCTTT.

The chain uses TRBV6-9 and TRBJ2-3; 8 bases agree with TRBD2. The CDR3 has 17 residues. Trimming removed 3 bases from V and 2 bases from J; junction bases left unmatched: 10. Germline V gene sequence: CDR1 MNHGY, CDR2 SVAAGI. CDR3 protein: CASSYPGLAGITDTQYF. The CDR3 DNA reads as TGTGCCAGCAGTTACCCCGGGTTAGCGGGGATCACAGATACGCAGTATTTT.

This clone was seen more than once but under ten times. V usage is TRBV6-4 and J usage is TRBJ2-1; 10 positions agree with TRBD2. Germline CDR1 MRHNA, CDR2 SNTAGT. The CDR3 runs to 15 residues. Losses at the gene ends were 5 bases for V and 8 bases for J; bases not matched to a gene: 9. The CDR3 bases are TGTGCCAGCAGTACCTCTAGCGGGAGTATCGATGAGCAGTTCTTC. It specifies CASSTSSGSIDEQFF.

Only a few counts were recorded for this clone. The V and J genes are TRBV9 and TRBJ2-3; 15 bases fit TRBD2. With V trimmed by 2 bases and J by 5 bases, 3 bases remained unmatched. Germline CDR1 is SGDLS and CDR2 is YYNGEE. The CDR3 has 16 residues. This CDR3 is CASSVGTSGGKDTQYF. DNA for the CDR3: TGTGCCAGCAGCGTTGGGACTAGCGGGGGGAAAGATACGCAGTATTTT.

The chain links TRBV13 to TRBJ2-1; 11 bases match TRBD2. The CDR3 length is 16 residues. The junction had 5 bases not matched to a gene; V was cut back by 3 bases and J by 4 bases. Germline V gene data show CDR1 as PRHDT and CDR2 as FYEKMQ (reference sequence). CDR3 loop: CASSFWGLAEYNEQFF. Written as DNA, the CDR3 is TGTGCCAGCAGCTTCTGGGGACTAGCGGAGTACAATGAGCAGTTCTTC. Complete variable domain (other parts from reference TRBV13 and TRBJ2-1): AAGVIQSPRHLIKEKRETATLKCYPIPRHDTVYWYQQGPGQDPQFLISFYEKMQSDKGSIPDRFSAQQFSDYHSELNMSSLELGDSALYFCASSFWGLAEYNEQFFGPGTRLTVL.

This chain links TRBV27 with TRBJ2-7; 9 bases match TRBD1. From germline, CDR1 is MNHEY and CDR2 SMNVEV (reference sequence). The CDR3 is made up of 14 amino acids. The V gene end was trimmed by 8 bases and the J gene end by 5 bases; junction bases not matched to a gene: 10. The CDR3 region has the DNA TGTGCCAGCGGTTACAGGGGGCGGTATGACGAGCAGTACTTC. Translating it yields CASGYRGRYDEQYF.

The chain recombines TRBV30 with TRBJ2-7; a weak D match, TRBD2 (6 bases). The CDR3 has 15 residues. CDR1 and CDR2 from the germline V gene are GTSNPN and SVGIG (reference sequence). V dropped 3 bases and J dropped 0 bases, with 15 bases sitting between them. The CDR3 reads CAWRLGMGGSYEQYF. Written as DNA, the CDR3 is TGTGCCTGGAGATTGGGTATGGGAGGCTCCTACGAGCAGTACTTC.

The rearrangement uses TRBV7-2 and TRBJ1-3, with D uncertain. Germline V gene sequence: CDR1 SGHTA, CDR2 FQGNSA. Between the trimmed V and J ends, which lost 5 bases and 0 bases, there was a span of 5 bases. The CDR3 has 13 amino acids. CDR3 nucleotide sequence: TGTGCCAGCAGCATCCGCTCTGGAAACACCATATATTTT. It is translated as CASSIRSGNTIYF.

V is TRBV19 and J is TRBJ2-1, with TRBD2 matching 11 bases. Germline-derived CDR1 and CDR2 are LNHDA and SQIVND (reference sequence). V shed 6 bases, J shed 0 bases, and the junction held 4 bases outside the gene matches. The CDR3 is 16 amino acids. The CDR3 is CASRSSGRISYNEQFF. CDR3 in DNA: TGTGCCAGTAGGTCTAGCGGGAGGATCTCCTACAATGAGCAGTTCTTC.

The chain joins TRBV30 to TRBJ1-2; D is possibly TRBD1 (5 bases). The CDR3 extends over 15 amino acids. V was clipped by 4 bases and J by 8 bases, with 23 bases between them. Germline CDR1 GTSNPN, CDR2 SVGIG (reference sequence). CDR3 sequence (DNA): TGTGCCTGGACCATCGGGAGGGGCGGGGTGCACGGCTACACCTTC. It specifies CAWTIGRGGVHGYTF.

This chain uses TRBV27 with TRBJ2-3; tentatively, D is TRBD2 (5 bases). Germline CDR1 MNHEY, CDR2 SMNVEV (reference sequence). V was trimmed by 3 bases and J by 4 bases, leaving 11 bases between them. The CDR3 has 14 residues. CDR3 coding DNA: TGTGCCAGCAGTTTCTTTCGGGATTCAGATACGCAGTATTTT. Translation gives CASSFFRDSDTQYF.

The chain recombines TRBV25-1 with TRBJ1-2, with TRBD1 matching over 7 bases. Germline V gene lookup returns CDR1 MGHDK and CDR2 SYGVNS. V lost 4 bases to trimming and J lost 5 bases; unmatched junction nucleotides: 10. The CDR3 is 15 amino acids. CDR3 DNA: TGTGCCAGCAGTGCCGACCTCGGGACAGCATATGGCTACACCTTC. It yields the protein CASSADLGTAYGYTF.

This chain links TRBV4-3 with TRBJ1-2; 9 bases agree with TRBD1. Germline V gene data show CDR1 as LGHNA and CDR2 as YSLEER. The CDR3 consists of 17 residues. Unmatched junction bases numbered 14, after V lost 1 base and J lost 8 bases. CDR3 in DNA: TGCGCCAGCAGCCAAGTCGCCGCGGACAGGGGACGTGTCGGCTACACCTTC. Translating it yields CASSQVAADRGRVGYTF.

The table lists this clone with a few counts. V and J are TRBV5-1 and TRBJ1-5; D unclear. Trimming took 4 bases from V and 2 from J, leaving 16 bases between them. Germline V gene sequence: CDR1 SGHRS, CDR2 YFSETQ. The CDR3 is 16 residues long. This CDR3 is CASSIFPGNGNQPQHF. The CDR3 DNA sequence: TGCGCCAGCAGCATATTCCCCGGGAACGGCAATCAGCCCCAGCATTTT.